The sequence of this T cell receptor beta chain was determined in a study of blood T cells in healthy people across ages. The authors ran a second PCR of about 7 to 11 cycles using a sample-barcoded 5' primer and a J-beta primer mix. TCRdb redid the calling of the 5' RACE reads with MiXCR, one entry per CDR3 protein. The data show 600,000 to 1,000,000 distinct CDR3 sequences, with 58% seen just once and roughly 22% held by the top ten. With V trimmed by 4 bases and J by 2 bases, 12 bases remained unmatched. The CDR3 loop spans 18 amino acids. Material for sequencing was blood. The TCR sequence derives from a man aged 30 to 39 in good health. The J gene is TRBJ2-3, the V gene TRBV12-3 or TRBV12-4; 10 positions agree with TRBD2. CDR3 sequence (DNA): TGTGCCAGCAGTTCCTCTAGCGGGGGTCAACCCTACACAGATACGCAGTATTTT. The encoded protein is CASSSSSGGQPYTDTQYF.